This T cell receptor beta chain was retrieved from a study of regulatory T cells in long-lasting Graves disease. Regarding the study as a whole: Patients whose Graves' disease persisted exhibited lower TCR diversity than those newly diagnosed.

In this sample, this clonotype turned up many times. Its cognate antigen is unknown. HTBI primers from iRepertoire and Arm-PCR of CDR3 regions yielded the TCR beta libraries. A single record per CDR3 protein comes from TCRdb applying MiXCR to the multiplex PCR reads. Here the sample spans 400,000 to 500,000 distinct CDR3 sequences, 13% to 15% being singletons. As for time point: newly diagnosed GD, antithyroid drugs for less than 3 months. PBMC-extracted RNA yielded the TCR library. This CDR3 has 19 residues. Trimming took 8 bases from V and 2 from J, leaving 29 bases between them. These sequences were also reported in another study, on T cells in Graves' hyperthyroidism and ophthalmopathy.

The material was peripheral blood mononuclear cells (PBMCs), obtained at new diagnosis, from a patient treated with antithyroid drugs. The TCR originated in a woman in her forties or fifties with Graves disease. The V gene is TRBV12-3 or TRBV12-4, the J gene TRBJ2-3; maybe TRBD1 (5 bases). The CDR3 is CASSSLLGLRGGNTDTQYF. The CDR3 nucleotides are TGTGCCAGCTCGTCGCTCTTAGGGTTAAGGGGTGGGAACACAGATACGCAGTATTTT.